This T cell receptor beta chain was documented in a study of human T cells and chemical hapten exposure. Whole-study context: Variation in per-sample TCR yields came mainly from small pooled library volume differences.

Germline V gives CDR1 LGHNA, CDR2 YNFKEQ. V lost 0 bases and J 7 bases, leaving 13 bases between the germline ends. This CDR3 is built from 14 residues. From the RACE reads, TCRdb called clonotypes with MiXCR, one entry per CDR3 protein. The sample consists of over 100,000 distinct CDR3 sequences, 8.5% to 9.5% of them appearing once. Time point meaning: healthy volunteer bleed at 2 weeks. Extraction of total RNA was performed on unfractionated whole blood. The chain has TRBV4-2 and TRBJ2-7; perhaps TRBD2 as D (5 bases). Sequences were obtained from whole blood. This receptor was obtained from a male donor in good health. Some clones in this sample may be carry-over from other donors' samples. The CDR3 loop reads CASSQDLRSGEQYF. The CDR3 coding sequence is TGTGCCAGCAGCCAAGATCTGCGATCGGGAGAGCAGTACTTC.